What follows is one T cell receptor (beta chain) and its context. The target antigen is unknown. Donors were drawn from the approximately 110-subject validation cohort, separate from the approximately 680-subject first cohort. Only in-frame clones appear in the TCRdb table, and some are missing; sequencing was by immunoSEQ multiplex PCR. The sample has under 200,000 clones; around nine tenths are singletons. The sample comes from a study of cytomegalovirus exposure and HLA in healthy donors. Study-wide background: The same platform used for the approximately 670 first-cohort repertoires was also used for the 95 to 150 validation repertoires, as a later analysis reported.

Findings of the study overall: Whilst most TCR sequences proved rare, a subset of public TCRs occurred across many donors. Cytomegalovirus-associated status was assigned to fewer than 200 TCR beta chains.

Unmatched junction bases numbered 13, after V lost 3 bases and J lost 1 base. Germline V CDR1 and CDR2: SGHVS, FQNEAQ. The CDR3 extends over 18 amino acids. This TCR derives from a woman aged 18-35 years in good health and CMV-seronegative. Input material: PBMCs. This sequence joins TRBV7-8 and TRBJ2-5; 8 positions match TRBD1. CDR3 sequence: CASSLGRQGSALQETQYF. The CDR3 coding sequence is TGTGCCAGCAGCTTGGGTCGACAGGGGTCGGCCCTCCAAGAGACCCAGTACTTC.